These 3 T cell receptor beta chains originate from one sample sequenced in a study of beta chain features in type 1 diabetes. Study-level points and caveats: Among patients with Type 1 diabetes, TCRB CDR3s were moderately but significantly shorter in every one of the four CD4+ subsets.

Every isolated RNA sample was fully reverse transcribed, so sequencing captured expressed TCRB transcripts. Some clones are missing from TCRdb's copy, which holds only in-frame ones; the method was immunoSEQ multiplex PCR. Among roughly 300,000 clones listed, about a tenth were seen once. Antigens for these TCRs are unknown. The sample taken for sequencing was central memory CD4+ T cells from blood. These receptor sequences come from a man aged 30-40 years with type 1 diabetes.

This clone was picked up a small number of times. The V gene is TRBV5-1, the J gene TRBJ1-2, with 9 nucleotides matching TRBD1. Germline lookup yields CDR1 SGHRS and CDR2 YFSETQ. This CDR3 has 13 residues. The V segment lost 4 bases and the J segment 6 bases; nucleotides outside the gene matches: 4. The CDR3 sequence is CASSARDRDGYTF. The DNA of the CDR3 is TGCGCCAGCAGCGCCCGGGACAGGGATGGCTACACCTTC.

The chain combines TRBV10-3 with TRBJ1-1; TRBD1 might be the D (6 bases). This CDR3 has 12 residues. Germline values: CDR1 ENHRY, CDR2 SYGVKD. V lost 5 bases and J 3 bases, leaving 7 bases between the germline ends. The CDR3 sequence: CAISPGDTEAFF. CDR3 sequence (DNA): TGTGCCATCAGTCCAGGGGACACTGAAGCTTTCTTT.

The chain is built from TRBV10-3 and TRBJ2-5; 11 nucleotides align to TRBD2. Germline assignment: CDR1 ENHRY and CDR2 SYGVKD. CDR3 size: 17 residues. Unmatched junction bases numbered 11, after V lost 4 bases and J lost 4 bases. CDR3 sequence (DNA): TGTGCCATCAGTGTGGGGCTAGCGGGGGGCGCGGGAGAGACCCAGTACTTC. Translated, it gives CAISVGLAGGAGETQYF.